Listed below are T cell receptor beta chains from one sample, sequenced in a study of blood T cell repertoires in COVID-19. Sequencing used immunoSEQ multiplex PCR; TCRdb keeps in-frame clones, though not all of them. The sample lists fewer than 200,000 clones, approximately 86% occurring once. Sample: peripheral blood. Source of these receptors: a man aged 45-65 years with active or convalescent COVID-19. CDR3s include the opening cysteine and the closing phenylalanine or tryptophan.

v_gene: TRBV2; j_gene: TRBJ1-5; CDR3aa: CASSETGYQPQHF
v_gene: TRBV24-1; j_gene: TRBJ2-1; CDR3aa: CATSDLTGTGSSYNEQFF
v_gene: TRBV4-1; j_gene: TRBJ1-2; CDR3aa: CASSQTGVPLYGYTF
v_gene: TRBV6-5; j_gene: TRBJ2-1; CDR3aa: CASTYYNEQFF
v_gene: TRBV3-1/TRBV3-2; j_gene: TRBJ1-1; CDR3aa: CASSDTSGGTEAFF
v_gene: TRBV6-5; j_gene: TRBJ1-5; CDR3aa: CASSPQGGQGPQHF
v_gene: TRBV6-5; j_gene: TRBJ2-7; CDR3aa: CASSSQASGRVEQYF
v_gene: TRBV6-6; j_gene: TRBJ1-2; CDR3aa: CASGTGQGKDGYTF
v_gene: TRBV3-1/TRBV3-2; j_gene: TRBJ1-1; CDR3aa: CASSQAILNTEAFF
v_gene: TRBV5-6; j_gene: TRBJ2-7; CDR3aa: CASSSDTTYEQYF
v_gene: TRBV11-1; j_gene: TRBJ2-1; CDR3aa: CASSRLTSGSFDEQFF
v_gene: TRBV7-2; j_gene: TRBJ2-7; CDR3aa: CASSPRTGGYEQYF
v_gene: TRBV6-5; j_gene: TRBJ1-1; CDR3aa: CASSYSKMNTEAFF
v_gene: TRBV7-3; j_gene: TRBJ2-1; CDR3aa: CASSRTSGRTKEQFF
v_gene: TRBV14; j_gene: TRBJ2-2; CDR3aa: CASSQVQGTTGELFF
v_gene: TRBV28; j_gene: TRBJ1-2; CDR3aa: CASSSGQGALGYTF
v_gene: TRBV6-5; j_gene: TRBJ1-2; CDR3aa: CASRNPGVSNYGYTF
v_gene: TRBV27; j_gene: TRBJ2-2; CDR3aa: CASSLGGGAYTGELFF
v_gene: TRBV2; j_gene: TRBJ2-1; CDR3aa: CASSDELVSYNEQFF